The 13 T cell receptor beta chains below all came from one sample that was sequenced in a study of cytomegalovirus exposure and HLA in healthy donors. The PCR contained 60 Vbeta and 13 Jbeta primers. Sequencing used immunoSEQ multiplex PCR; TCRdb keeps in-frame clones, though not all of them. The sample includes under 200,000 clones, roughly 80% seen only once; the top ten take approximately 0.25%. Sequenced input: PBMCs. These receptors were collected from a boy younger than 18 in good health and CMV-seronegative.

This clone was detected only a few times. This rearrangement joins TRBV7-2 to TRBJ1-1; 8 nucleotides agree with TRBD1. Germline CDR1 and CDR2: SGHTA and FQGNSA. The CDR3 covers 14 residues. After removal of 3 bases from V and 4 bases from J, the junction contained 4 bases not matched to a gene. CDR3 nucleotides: TGTGCCAGCAGCTTCGGACAGGGAGGCACTGAAGCTTTCTTT. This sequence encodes CASSFGQGGTEAFF.

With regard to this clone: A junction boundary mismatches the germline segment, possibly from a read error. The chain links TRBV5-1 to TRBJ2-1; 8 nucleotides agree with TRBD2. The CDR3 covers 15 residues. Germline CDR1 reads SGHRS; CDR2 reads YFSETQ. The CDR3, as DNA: TGCGCCAGCAGCCCCGGGAGGGGCTCCAACAATGAGCAGTTCTTC. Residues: CASSPGRGSNNEQFF.

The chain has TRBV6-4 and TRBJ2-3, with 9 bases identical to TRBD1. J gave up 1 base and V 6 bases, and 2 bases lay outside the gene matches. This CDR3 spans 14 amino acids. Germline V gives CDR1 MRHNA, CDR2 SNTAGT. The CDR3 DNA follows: TGTGCCAGCAGCCGACAGGGGGGCACAGATACGCAGTATTTT. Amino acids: CASSRQGGTDTQYF.

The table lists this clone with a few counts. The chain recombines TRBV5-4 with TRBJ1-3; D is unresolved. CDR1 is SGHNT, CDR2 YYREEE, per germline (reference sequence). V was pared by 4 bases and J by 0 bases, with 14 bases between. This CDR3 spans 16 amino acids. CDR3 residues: CASSRELSLSGNTIYF. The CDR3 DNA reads TGTGCCAGCAGCCGGGAATTGTCCCTCTCTGGAAACACCATATATTTT.

The CDR3 DNA is TGCGCCAGCAGCCAAGGCGGGACAGGGATCAATGAGCAGTTCTTC. It is translated as CASSQGGTGINEQFF. J is TRBJ2-1 and V is TRBV4-1, with 9 bases aligning to TRBD1. Per germline, CDR1 MGHRA and CDR2 YSYEKL. V dropped 1 base and J dropped 6; count of bases not matched to a gene: 4. This CDR3 has 15 amino acids.

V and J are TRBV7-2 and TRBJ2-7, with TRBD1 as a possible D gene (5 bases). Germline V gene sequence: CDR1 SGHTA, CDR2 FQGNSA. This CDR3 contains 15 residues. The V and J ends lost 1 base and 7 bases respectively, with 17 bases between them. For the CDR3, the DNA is TGTGCCAGCAGCTTAGTTGTGCAGGGTCGTTCGGAGCAGTACTTC. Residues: CASSLVVQGRSEQYF.

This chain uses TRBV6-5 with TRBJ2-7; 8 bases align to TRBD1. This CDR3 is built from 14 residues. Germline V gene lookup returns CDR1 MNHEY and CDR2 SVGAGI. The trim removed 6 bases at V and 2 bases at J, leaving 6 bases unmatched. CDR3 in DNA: TGTGCCAGCAGGACCGGGACAGGTCCCTACGAGCAGTACTTC. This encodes CASRTGTGPYEQYF.

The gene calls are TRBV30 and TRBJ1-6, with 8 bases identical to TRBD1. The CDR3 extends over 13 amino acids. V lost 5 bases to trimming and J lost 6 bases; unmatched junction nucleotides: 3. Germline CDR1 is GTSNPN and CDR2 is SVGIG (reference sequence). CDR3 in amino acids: CAWDRGSNSPLHF. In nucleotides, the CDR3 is TGTGCCTGGGACAGGGGTTCTAATTCACCCCTCCACTTT.

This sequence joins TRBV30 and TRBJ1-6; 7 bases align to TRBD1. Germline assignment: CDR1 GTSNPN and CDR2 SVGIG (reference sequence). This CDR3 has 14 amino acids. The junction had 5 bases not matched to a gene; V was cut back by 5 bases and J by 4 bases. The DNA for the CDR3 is TGTGCCTGGGACAGGGAAATGTATAATTCACCCCTCCACTTT. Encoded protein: CAWDREMYNSPLHF.

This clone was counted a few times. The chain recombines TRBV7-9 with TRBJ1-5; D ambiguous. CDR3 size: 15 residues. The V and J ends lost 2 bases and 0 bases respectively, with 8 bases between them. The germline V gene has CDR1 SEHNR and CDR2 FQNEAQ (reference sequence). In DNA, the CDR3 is TGTGCCAGCAGCTTAACCGGGGATAGCAATCAGCCCCAGCATTTT. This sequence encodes CASSLTGDSNQPQHF.

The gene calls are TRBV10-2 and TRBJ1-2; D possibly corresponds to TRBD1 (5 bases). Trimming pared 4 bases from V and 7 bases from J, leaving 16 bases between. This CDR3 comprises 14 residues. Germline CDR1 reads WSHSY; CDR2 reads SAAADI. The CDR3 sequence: CASSASASQGGYTF. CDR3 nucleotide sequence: TGCGCCAGCAGTGCGTCGGCCTCTCAGGGTGGCTACACCTTC.

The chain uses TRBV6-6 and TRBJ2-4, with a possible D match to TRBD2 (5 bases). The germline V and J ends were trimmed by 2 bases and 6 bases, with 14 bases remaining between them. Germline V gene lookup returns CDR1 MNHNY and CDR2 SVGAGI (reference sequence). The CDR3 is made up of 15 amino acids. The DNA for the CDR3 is TGTGCCAGCAGTTACAGTCTCCCGGCGGGAAACATTCAGTACTTC. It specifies CASSYSLPAGNIQYF.

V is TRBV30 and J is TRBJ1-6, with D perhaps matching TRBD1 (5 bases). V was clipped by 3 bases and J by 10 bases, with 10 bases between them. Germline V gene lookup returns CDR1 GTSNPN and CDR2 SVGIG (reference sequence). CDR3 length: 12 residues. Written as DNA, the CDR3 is TGTGCCTGGAGACGGGGGGAATCACCCCTCCACTTT. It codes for CAWRRGESPLHF.